These 2 T cell receptor beta chains originate from one sample sequenced in a study of chemoradiotherapy in HPV16-positive cancers. Data came from immunoSEQ multiplex PCR; TCRdb stores just in-frame clones and leaves some out. Altogether 65,000 to 80,000 clones are present, 88% being singletons, with the ten largest covering around 4.4%. Here the sequenced sample was blood, taken from a patient who underwent chemoradiotherapy. Every receptor here comes from a human donor with HPV-associated anogenital cancer.

The V gene is TRBV5-8, the J gene TRBJ1-5; D is ambiguous. Trimming took 3 bases from V and 0 from J, leaving 10 bases between them. CDR3 length equals 15 residues. CDR1 is SGHTS and CDR2 is YDEGEE in the germline V gene. The CDR3 loop reads CASSWGGPSNQPQHF. Written as DNA, the CDR3 is TGTGCCAGCAGCTGGGGAGGGCCTAGCAATCAGCCCCAGCATTTT.

The rearrangement uses TRBV5-1 and TRBJ2-3; D may be TRBD1 (6 bases). CDR1 and CDR2 from the germline V gene are SGHRS and YFSETQ. Trimming stripped 0 bases from V and 2 bases from J, with 10 bases between. This CDR3 is 15 amino acids long. DNA of the CDR3: TGCGCCAGCAGCTTGGACAGGGTATTCACAGATACGCAGTATTTT. It specifies CASSLDRVFTDTQYF.